This TCR beta chain derives from a study of regulatory T cells in long-lasting Graves disease. Study-wide findings and caveats: Investigators studied peripheral blood only, not thyroid tissue.

This clonotype has at least ten counts. What it binds is not known. Documented time point: persistent/refractory GD, antithyroid drugs over 5 years with positive TRAb. Preparation of the TCR library used RNA extracted from PBMCs. Libraries of TCR beta came from iRepertoire HTBI primers plus Arm-PCR of CDR3 regions. TCRdb redid the calling of the multiplex PCR reads with MiXCR, one entry per CDR3 protein. The table lists about 460,000 distinct CDR3 sequences, 20% to 25% of them singletons. After removal of 4 bases from V and 6 bases from J, the junction contained 13 bases not matched to a gene. This CDR3 comprises 16 residues. Looked up from germline, CDR1 is MDHEN and CDR2 is SYDVKM.

Material: peripheral blood mononuclear cells (PBMCs), obtained when the disease was refractory, from a patient treated with antithyroid drugs. The V and J genes are TRBV28 and TRBJ2-7; TRBD1 matches 9 bases. This TCR came from a female donor with Graves disease. The CDR3 DNA sequence: TGTGCCAGCAGTTCAACGGCCGGGACAGGGTACAGCGAGCAGTACTTC. Protein sequence: CASSSTAGTGYSEQYF. The full variable domain, with the rest looked up from reference TRBV28 and TRBJ2-7, is DVKVTQSSRYLVKRTGEKVFLECVQDMDHENMFWYRQDPGLGLRLIYFSYDVKMKEKGDIPEGYSVSREKKERFSLILESASTNQTSMYLCASSSTAGTGYSEQYFGPGTRLTVT.